Listed here are 24 T cell receptor beta chains from one sample, sequenced in a study of cytomegalovirus exposure and HLA in healthy donors. 13 Jbeta primers and 60 Vbeta primers were used for the PCR. Sequencing was performed with immunoSEQ multiplex PCR; in TCRdb, only in-frame clones are kept and a portion is missing. The sample lists about 200,000 clones; roughly 84% were seen once. Sequencing used PBMCs. The receptor source for this set is a man between 45 and 60 years old in good health and CMV-seronegative.

This rearrangement joins TRBV5-1 to TRBJ1-4; perhaps TRBD1 as D (5 bases). Germline V lookup: CDR1 SGHRS, CDR2 YFSETQ. The CDR3 is 14 residues long. Trimming removed 7 bases at V and 10 bases at J, with 20 bases between. CDR3 region: CASGTGTAGGKLFF. The DNA of the CDR3 is TGCGCCAGCGGAACAGGAACAGCCGGCGGAAAACTGTTTTTT. Full variable domain (rest looked up from reference TRBV5-1 and TRBJ1-4): KAGVTQTPRYLIKTRGQQVTLSCSPISGHRSVSWYQQTPGQGLQFLFEYFSETQRNKGNFPGRFSGRQFSNSRSEMNVSTLELGDSALYLCASGTGTAGGKLFFGSGTQLSVL.

In the case of this clone: Other DNA sequences in the same sample also yield this CDR3. The V and J genes are TRBV29-1 and TRBJ1-1; D ambiguous. The length of the CDR3 is 11 residues. From germline, CDR1 is SQVTM and CDR2 ANQGSEA. V lost 7 bases, J lost 1 base, and 7 bases lay in between. CDR3 nucleotide sequence: TGCAGCGCTACAGAGAACACTGAAGCTTTCTTT. Protein product: CSATENTEAFF.

J is TRBJ2-5 and V is TRBV6-1; 12 bases align to TRBD2. The DNA matches TRBJ2-7 better at its end, which makes the J call doubtful. The CDR3 runs 14 residues. CDR1 and CDR2 from the germline V gene are MNHNS and SASEGT. CDR3 amino acids: CASSSTSGRLEQYF. The CDR3 nucleotides are TGTGCCAGCAGTTCGACTAGCGGGAGACTCGAGCAGTACTTC.

The genes are TRBV28 and TRBJ1-2; D unclear. CDR3 size: 14 residues. Germline V gives CDR1 MDHEN, CDR2 SYDVKM. Trimming cost V 4 bases and J 4 bases, with 13 bases left between them. This CDR3 reads CASSSGRLSYGYTF. The CDR3 DNA reads TGTGCCAGCAGTTCCGGGAGACTTAGCTATGGCTACACCTTC.

A few counts support this clone. The chain combines TRBV5-4 with TRBJ2-5, with D tentatively TRBD2 (5 bases). Germline CDR1 and CDR2: SGHNT and YYREEE (reference sequence). The CDR3 is 16 residues long. The ends were cut back, 0 bases at V and 0 bases at J, with 12 bases in the middle. The CDR3 sequence: CASSLEVARYQETQYF. CDR3 in DNA: TGTGCCAGCAGCTTGGAAGTAGCGAGGTACCAAGAGACCCAGTACTTC.

The chain has TRBV28 and TRBJ1-2, with a tentative D call TRBD1 (5 bases). Germline CDR1 reads MDHEN; CDR2 reads SYDVKM. The CDR3 is 13 residues long. V gave up 2 bases and J gave up 2 bases, with 6 bases separating them. The CDR3 DNA reads as TGTGCCAGCAGTTTACGACAGAACTATGGCTACACCTTC. It specifies CASSLRQNYGYTF.

This rearrangement joins TRBV29-1 to TRBJ1-1, with 9 bases lining up with TRBD1. Germline-derived CDR1 and CDR2 are SQVTM and ANQGSEA. Unmatched junction bases numbered 3, after V lost 7 bases and J lost 0 bases. The CDR3 loop spans 13 amino acids. The CDR3 DNA is TGCAGCGCCGGGACAGGGTTGAACACTGAAGCTTTCTTT. Residues: CSAGTGLNTEAFF.

The DNA of the CDR3 is TGTGCCAGCAGTGAAGAAGGGGCAACTAATGAAAAACTGTTTTTT. This sequence encodes CASSEEGATNEKLFF. The chain is built from TRBV2 and TRBJ1-4, with D possibly TRBD1 on 5 matching bases. CDR3 length: 15 residues. Germline V lookup: CDR1 SNHLY, CDR2 FYNNEI. V was cut by 1 base and J by 0 bases, with 6 bases left in between.

The chain uses TRBV7-3 and TRBJ2-3; 7 bases map to TRBD2. The CDR3 extends over 16 amino acids. The V and J ends lost 6 bases and 5 bases, in that order; junction bases with no gene match: 14. Germline V gives CDR1 SGHTA, CDR2 FQGTGA. The CDR3 DNA follows: TGTGCCAGCAGTCCAAGACTAGCCGTAAGCGGAGATACGCAGTATTTT. Translation: CASSPRLAVSGDTQYF.

The gene calls are TRBV7-2 and TRBJ2-5, with a tentative D call TRBD2 (7 bases). The CDR3 has 16 amino acids. The germline gives CDR1 SGHTA, CDR2 FQGNSA. V was clipped by 0 bases and J by 4 bases, with 15 bases between them. CDR3 nucleotide sequence: TGTGCCAGCAGCTTAGCTCGTGGGGGGGGGCCAGAGACCCAGTACTTC. Protein product: CASSLARGGGPETQYF. The full variable domain, in which reference TRBV7-2 and TRBJ2-5 provide the parts outside the CDR3, is GAGVSQSPSNKVTEKGKDVELRCDPISGHTALYWYRQSLGQGLEFLIYFQGNSAPDKSGLPSDRFSAERTGGSVSTLTIQRTQQEDSAVYLCASSLARGGGPETQYFGPGTRLLVL.

For the CDR3, the DNA is TGTGCCAGCTCACCCCTTTTCGGAGCGGGAGTAGGAGAGCAGTACTTC. This sequence encodes CASSPLFGAGVGEQYF. V is TRBV18 and J is TRBJ2-7; 8 nucleotides match TRBD2. Per germline, CDR1 KGHSH and CDR2 LQKENI. This CDR3 is 16 amino acids long. V dropped 3 bases and J dropped 7; count of bases not matched to a gene: 14.

The chain joins TRBV19 to TRBJ2-5; TRBD1 matches 10 bases. The CDR3 consists of 13 residues. Germline loops: CDR1 LNHDA, CDR2 SQIVND (reference sequence). V gave up 8 bases and J gave up 4 bases; unmatched junction bases: 4. This chain's CDR3 is CASGRTGGETQYF. CDR3 in DNA: TGTGCCAGTGGTCGGACAGGGGGAGAGACCCAGTACTTC.

The rearrangement joins TRBV4-2 to TRBJ2-2; 12 nucleotides line up with TRBD2. Germline V gene sequence: CDR1 LGHNA, CDR2 YNFKEQ. V lost 0 bases to trimming and J lost 5 bases; unmatched junction nucleotides: 10. The CDR3 is 19 amino acids. The CDR3 loop is CASSQEVPTSGSYTGELFF. As DNA, the CDR3 is TGTGCCAGCAGCCAAGAAGTCCCGACTAGCGGGAGTTATACCGGGGAGCTGTTTTTT.

The rearrangement joins TRBV29-1 to TRBJ2-1; D is perhaps TRBD1 (6 bases). Trimming cost V 8 bases and J 7 bases, with 18 bases left between them. Germline V CDR1 and CDR2: SQVTM, ANQGSEA. The CDR3 is made up of 13 amino acids. The CDR3 bases are TGCAGCCCACGCCGGCAGGGGCTAAATGAGCAGTTCTTC. Its protein product is CSPRRQGLNEQFF.

The chain combines TRBV5-1 with TRBJ2-7; TRBD2 matches at 9 bases. Trimming removed 0 bases from V and 2 bases from J; junction bases left unmatched: 3. This CDR3 has 15 amino acids. Looked up from germline, CDR1 is SGHRS and CDR2 is YFSETQ. CDR3 protein: CASSLGLAVPYEQYF. CDR3 nucleotide sequence: TGCGCCAGCAGCTTGGGACTAGCGGTGCCCTACGAGCAGTACTTC. Full variable domain (outside the CDR3, taken from reference TRBV5-1 and TRBJ2-7): KAGVTQTPRYLIKTRGQQVTLSCSPISGHRSVSWYQQTPGQGLQFLFEYFSETQRNKGNFPGRFSGRQFSNSRSEMNVSTLELGDSALYLCASSLGLAVPYEQYFGPGTRLTVT.

V usage is TRBV7-3 and J usage is TRBJ2-1, with 9 bases identical to TRBD2. Germline V gene sequence: CDR1 SGHTA, CDR2 FQGTGA. With V trimmed by 4 bases and J by 5 bases, 12 bases remained unmatched. The CDR3 loop spans 17 amino acids. CDR3 region: CASSSYPKTSGHNEQFF. The CDR3 nucleotides read TGTGCCAGCAGCTCGTATCCTAAGACTAGCGGACACAATGAGCAGTTCTTC.

The chain couples TRBV6-5 to TRBJ1-2; no reliable D call. V lost 7 bases, J lost 2 bases, and 17 bases lay in between. Germline lookup yields CDR1 MNHEY and CDR2 SVGAGI. This CDR3 is built from 15 residues. DNA of the CDR3: TGTGCCAGCACCTCGCGAGGGTCTGTAAACTATGGCTACACCTTC. Translated, it gives CASTSRGSVNYGYTF.

The chain uses TRBV28 and TRBJ1-5; 12 bases are shared with TRBD1. V dropped 6 bases and J dropped 6; count of bases not matched to a gene: 6. There are 15 residues in the CDR3. Germline V gene sequence: CDR1 MDHEN, CDR2 SYDVKM. CDR3 protein: CASSPGTGGRQPQHF. The CDR3 region has the DNA TGTGCCAGCAGCCCGGGGACAGGGGGCCGTCAGCCCCAGCATTTT.

This clone was picked up one time. This chain uses TRBV11-2 with TRBJ2-5; 7 bases align to TRBD1. The CDR3 has 14 amino acids. CDR1 SGHAT and CDR2 FQNNGV come from the germline V gene. V shed 3 bases, J shed 1 base, and the junction held 2 bases outside the gene matches. The DNA of the CDR3 is TGTGCCAGCAGCTTTGGGACAGTCCAAGAGACCCAGTACTTC. Translation: CASSFGTVQETQYF. Using reference TRBV11-2 and TRBJ2-5 for the parts outside the CDR3, the full variable domain is EAGVAQSPRYKIIEKRQSVAFWCNPISGHATLYWYQQILGQGPKLLIQFQNNGVVDDSQLPKDRFSAERLKGVDSTLKIQPAKLEDSAVYLCASSFGTVQETQYFGPGTRLLVL.

The chain is built from TRBV28 and TRBJ1-4; TRBD1 might be the D (6 bases). The CDR3 runs to 16 residues. V lost 1 base, J lost 5 bases, and 14 bases lay in between. The germline CDR1 and CDR2 sequences are MDHEN and SYDVKM. The CDR3 region is CASSLSIQGPNEKLFF. Written as DNA, the CDR3 is TGTGCCAGCAGTTTATCGATACAGGGACCGAATGAAAAACTGTTTTTT.

V usage is TRBV5-1 and J usage is TRBJ1-5, with 7 bases aligning to TRBD1. V lost 0 bases to trimming and J lost 6 bases; unmatched junction nucleotides: 3. The CDR3 runs to 14 residues. Looked up from germline, CDR1 is SGHRS and CDR2 is YFSETQ. This CDR3 reads CASSLVAGGQPQHF. The CDR3 DNA reads as TGCGCCAGCAGCTTGGTCGCAGGGGGTCAGCCCCAGCATTTT.

This chain connects TRBV30 to TRBJ1-5, with D possibly matching TRBD1 (6 bases). The germline V gene encodes CDR1 GTSNPN and CDR2 SVGIG (reference sequence). The CDR3 consists of 16 residues. Between the trimmed V and J ends, which lost 4 bases and 2 bases, there was a span of 18 bases. The CDR3 DNA is TGTGCCTGGACCCAGGGGCCAGGAGCGCGCAATCAGCCCCAGCATTTT. Encoded protein: CAWTQGPGARNQPQHF.

The chain is built from TRBV5-1 and TRBJ2-5; 7 nucleotides align to TRBD2. After removal of 0 bases from V and 5 bases from J, the junction contained 7 bases not matched to a gene. CDR1 SGHRS and CDR2 YFSETQ come from the germline V gene. The CDR3 covers 15 residues. For the CDR3, the DNA is TGCGCCAGCAGCTTGGCTGCAGCGGGAAAGGAGACCCAGTACTTC. It yields the protein CASSLAAAGKETQYF. The entire variable domain, with the rest obtained from reference TRBV5-1 and TRBJ2-5, is as follows: KAGVTQTPRYLIKTRGQQVTLSCSPISGHRSVSWYQQTPGQGLQFLFEYFSETQRNKGNFPGRFSGRQFSNSRSEMNVSTLELGDSALYLCASSLAAAGKETQYFGPGTRLLVL.

This sequence joins TRBV27 and TRBJ2-1; the D is unclear. The V gene's germline CDR1 is MNHEY and CDR2 SMNVEV (reference sequence). With 6 bases removed from V and 0 bases from J, the gap between germline ends came to 9 bases. There are 14 residues in the CDR3. CDR3 protein: CASRASSSYNEQFF. As DNA, the CDR3 is TGTGCCAGCAGGGCTTCAAGCTCCTACAATGAGCAGTTCTTC.